Listed below are T cell receptor beta chains from one sample, sequenced in a study of response to subunit inactivated influenza vaccine. Using its own MiXCR run on the RT-PCR reads, TCRdb lists one record per CDR3 protein. Here the sample spans about 160,000 distinct CDR3 sequences, 9.5% to 13% being singletons. This specimen was non-naive T cells sorted from PBMCs, taken 45 days after vaccination. These receptors were collected from a man aged 45-65 years who received an inactivated influenza vaccine. CDR3s include the opening cysteine and the closing phenylalanine or tryptophan. Size values are once, few and many counts, or a class for expanded clones, and some rows have none.

clone_size	v_call	j_call	cdr3_aa
few	TRBV10-3	TRBJ1-6	CAISTGESPLHF
-	TRBV28	TRBJ2-4	CASSPLRGLAGRAKNIQYF
few	TRBV29-1	TRBJ1-2	CSVELGRQRDGYTF
few	TRBV4-1	TRBJ2-1	CASSQDAGGGYNEQFF
many	TRBV5-1	TRBJ1-1	CASSPQGGGTEAFF
few	TRBV5-1	TRBJ1-6	CASSLDVGNSPLHF
-	TRBV4-1	TRBJ1-5	CASSQDGQGDQPQHF
many	TRBV3-1	TRBJ2-1	CASSQQWTSGRANEQFF
many	TRBV20-1	TRBJ2-5	CSATRTSGSVQETQYF
-	TRBV20-1	TRBJ2-3	CSAFSEITDTQYF
many	TRBV5-1	TRBJ2-5	CASSSRVGETQYF
-	TRBV20-1	TRBJ2-7	CSARDSYSHEQYF
many	TRBV29-1	TRBJ2-5	CSVEDRDETQYF
many	TRBV6-1	TRBJ2-1	CASTRWGSNEQFF
many	TRBV4-3	TRBJ1-6	CASSQEGYSSSYNSPLHF
few	TRBV20-1	TRBJ1-5	CSAGTVNQPQHF
many	TRBV11-2	TRBJ2-2	CASSLGRLSGELFF
-	TRBV27	TRBJ1-1	CASSLGQVTTEAFF
-	TRBV12-3/TRBV12-4	TRBJ1-1	CASSLERLVGNTEAFF
few	TRBV11-1	TRBJ2-3	CASSRTIKAQYF
many	TRBV10-3	TRBJ2-1	CAIIRPGPEPIEQFF
-	TRBV12-3/TRBV12-4	TRBJ2-1	CASIHGTSGRAQAYNEQFF
many	TRBV6-5	TRBJ1-4	CASSYSIPGGSGEKLFF
few	TRBV6-1	TRBJ2-4	CASSRGTSGRRGKNIQYF
-	TRBV5-1	TRBJ2-5	CASSTDQLARETQYF